This T cell receptor (beta chain) came from a study of blood T cell repertoires in COVID-19. Study background: Acute-phase and convalescent COVID-19 samples originated in the United States, Italy and Spain. Sources were T cells, B-cell-depleted T cells, or PBMCs; the material itself was cDNA or gDNA.

V gave up 5 bases and J gave up 4 bases; unmatched junction bases: 11. The germline V gene encodes CDR1 MNHNY and CDR2 SVGAGI (reference sequence). This CDR3 has 16 amino acids. How the authors handled the data: How many nucleated cells were present was estimated from reference gene primer amplification. Data came from immunoSEQ multiplex PCR; TCRdb stores just in-frame clones and leaves some out. V, J and clone size reflect that table, while D and trimming were determined from the DNA. The table includes around 100,000 clones, over 70% detected once. This TCR was recovered from a woman aged 70-85 years with acute or convalescent COVID-19. The sequenced material came from peripheral blood. This rearrangement joins TRBV6-6 to TRBJ1-2; TRBD1 aligns across 9 bases. CDR3 nucleotide sequence: TGTGCCAGCAGTAACTTACAGGGGGCGCTGGGCTATGGCTACACCTTC. Translating it yields CASSNLQGALGYGYTF.